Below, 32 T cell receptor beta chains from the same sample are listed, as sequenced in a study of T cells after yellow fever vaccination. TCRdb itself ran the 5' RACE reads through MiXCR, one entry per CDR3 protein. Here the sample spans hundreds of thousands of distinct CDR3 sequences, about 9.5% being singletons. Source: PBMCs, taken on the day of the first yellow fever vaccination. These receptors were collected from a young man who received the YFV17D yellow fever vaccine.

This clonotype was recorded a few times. CDR3 coding DNA: TGTGCCAGCAGTTTAGCGTTTGTAGGGCGCGGGGAGACCCAGTACTTC. Its protein product is CASSLAFVGRGETQYF. The chain couples TRBV12-3 or TRBV12-4 to TRBJ2-5; D is possibly TRBD2 (5 bases). This CDR3 is 16 amino acids long. With 0 bases removed from V and 5 bases from J, the gap between germline ends came to 16 bases.

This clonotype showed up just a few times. As DNA, the CDR3 is TGCGCCAGCAGCCAGTACCAAGAGACCCAGTACTTC. Translated, it gives CASSQYQETQYF. This sequence joins TRBV5-1 and TRBJ2-5; D gene ambiguous. This CDR3 contains 12 residues. V lost 4 bases and J 0 bases, leaving 4 bases between the germline ends. Looked up from germline, CDR1 is SGHRS and CDR2 is YFSETQ. The whole variable domain, filled in from reference TRBV5-1 and TRBJ2-5, reads KAGVTQTPRYLIKTRGQQVTLSCSPISGHRSVSWYQQTPGQGLQFLFEYFSETQRNKGNFPGRFSGRQFSNSRSEMNVSTLELGDSALYLCASSQYQETQYFGPGTRLLVL.

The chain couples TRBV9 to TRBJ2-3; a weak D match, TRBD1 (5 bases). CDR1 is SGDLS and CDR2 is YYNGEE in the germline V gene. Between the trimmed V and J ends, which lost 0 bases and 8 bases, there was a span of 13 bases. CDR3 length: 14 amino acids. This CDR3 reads CASSVGEGVATQYF. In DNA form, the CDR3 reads TGTGCCAGCAGCGTAGGAGAAGGGGTAGCTACGCAGTATTTT.

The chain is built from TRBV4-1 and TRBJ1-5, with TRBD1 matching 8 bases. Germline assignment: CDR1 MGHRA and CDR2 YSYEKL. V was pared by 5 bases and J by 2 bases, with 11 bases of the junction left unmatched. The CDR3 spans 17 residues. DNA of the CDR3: TGCGCCAGCAGCGCCCTCCCAGGGGGCATGGGCAATCAGCCCCAGCATTTT. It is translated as CASSALPGGMGNQPQHF.

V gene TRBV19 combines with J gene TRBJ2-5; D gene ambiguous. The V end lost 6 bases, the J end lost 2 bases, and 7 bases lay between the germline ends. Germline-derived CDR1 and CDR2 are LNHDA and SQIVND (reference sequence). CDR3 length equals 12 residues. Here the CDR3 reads CASSKEQETQYF. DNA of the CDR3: TGTGCCAGTAGCAAGGAGCAAGAGACCCAGTACTTC.

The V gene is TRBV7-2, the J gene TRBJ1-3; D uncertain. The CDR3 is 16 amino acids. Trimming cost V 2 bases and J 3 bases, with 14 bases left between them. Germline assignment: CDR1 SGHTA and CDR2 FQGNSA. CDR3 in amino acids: CASSLNQHLIGNTIYF. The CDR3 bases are TGTGCCAGCAGCTTAAATCAACACCTCATTGGAAACACCATATATTTT. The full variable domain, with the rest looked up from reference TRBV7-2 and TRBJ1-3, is GAGVSQSPSNKVTEKGKDVELRCDPISGHTALYWYRQSLGQGLEFLIYFQGNSAPDKSGLPSDRFSAERTGGSVSTLTIQRTQQEDSAVYLCASSLNQHLIGNTIYFGEGSWLTVV.

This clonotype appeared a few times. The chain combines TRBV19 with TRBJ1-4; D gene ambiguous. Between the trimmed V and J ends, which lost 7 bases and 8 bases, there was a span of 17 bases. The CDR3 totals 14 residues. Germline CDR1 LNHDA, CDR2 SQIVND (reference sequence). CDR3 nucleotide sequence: TGTGCCAGTACCGCGTCGGGCAGTCCGGAAAAACTGTTTTTT. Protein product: CASTASGSPEKLFF.

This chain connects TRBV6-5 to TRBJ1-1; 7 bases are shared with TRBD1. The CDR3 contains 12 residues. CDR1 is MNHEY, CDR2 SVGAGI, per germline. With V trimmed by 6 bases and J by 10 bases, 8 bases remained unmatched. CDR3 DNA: TGTGCCAGCAGACCTACGACAGGGTCAGCTTTCTTT. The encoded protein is CASRPTTGSAFF.

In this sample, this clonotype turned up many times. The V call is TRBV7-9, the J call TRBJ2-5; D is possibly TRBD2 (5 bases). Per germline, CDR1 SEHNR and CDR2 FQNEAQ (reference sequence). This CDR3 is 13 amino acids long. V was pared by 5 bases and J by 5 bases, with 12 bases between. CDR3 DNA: TGTGCCAGCAGCCCGGGTAGCGCGGAGACCCAGTACTTC. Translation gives CASSPGSAETQYF.

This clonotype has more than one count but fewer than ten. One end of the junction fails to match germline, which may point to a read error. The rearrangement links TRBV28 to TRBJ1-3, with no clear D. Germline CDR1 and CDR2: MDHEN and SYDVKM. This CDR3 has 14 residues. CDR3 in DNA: TGTGCCAGCAGTTCGACCGAGGACCGATCCCCCGTGCATTTT. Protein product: CASSSTEDRSPVHF.

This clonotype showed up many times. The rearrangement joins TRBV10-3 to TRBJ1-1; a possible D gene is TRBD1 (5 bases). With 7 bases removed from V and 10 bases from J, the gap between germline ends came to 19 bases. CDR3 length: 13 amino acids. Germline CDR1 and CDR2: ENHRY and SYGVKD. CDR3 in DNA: TGTGCCATCATTGGACAAATGGGGACGGTAGCTTTCTTT. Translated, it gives CAIIGQMGTVAFF.

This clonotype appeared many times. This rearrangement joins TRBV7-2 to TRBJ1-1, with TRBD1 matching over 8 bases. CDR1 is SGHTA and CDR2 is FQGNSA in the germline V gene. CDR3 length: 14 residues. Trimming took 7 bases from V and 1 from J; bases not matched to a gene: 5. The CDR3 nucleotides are TGTGCCAGCATTACCGGGACAGGGAACACTGAAGCTTTCTTT. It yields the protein CASITGTGNTEAFF.

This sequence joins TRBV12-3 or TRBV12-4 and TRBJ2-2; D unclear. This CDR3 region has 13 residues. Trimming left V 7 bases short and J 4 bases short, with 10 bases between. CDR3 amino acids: CASKRTGTGELFF. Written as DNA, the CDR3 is TGTGCCAGCAAACGAACTGGCACCGGGGAGCTGTTTTTT.

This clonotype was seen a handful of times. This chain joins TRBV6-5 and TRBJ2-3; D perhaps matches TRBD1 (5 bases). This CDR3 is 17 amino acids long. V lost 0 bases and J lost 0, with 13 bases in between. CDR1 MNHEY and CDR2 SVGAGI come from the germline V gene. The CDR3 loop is CASSYSWGYSSTDTQYF. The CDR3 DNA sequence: TGTGCCAGCAGTTACTCCTGGGGCTACTCTAGCACAGATACGCAGTATTTT.

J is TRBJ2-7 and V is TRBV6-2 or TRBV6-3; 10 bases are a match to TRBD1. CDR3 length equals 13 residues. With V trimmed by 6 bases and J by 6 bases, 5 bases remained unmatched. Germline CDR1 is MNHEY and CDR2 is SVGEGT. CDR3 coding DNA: TGTGCCAGCAGGGCCGGGACAGGGGTCGAGCAGTACGTC. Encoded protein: CASRAGTGVEQYV.

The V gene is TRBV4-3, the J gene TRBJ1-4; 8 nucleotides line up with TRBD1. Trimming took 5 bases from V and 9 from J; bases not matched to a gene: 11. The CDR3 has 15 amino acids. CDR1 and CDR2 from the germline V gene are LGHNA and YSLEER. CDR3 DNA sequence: TGCGCCAGCAGCTCGACACGGACAGGGTCACAAAAACTGTTTTTT. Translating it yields CASSSTRTGSQKLFF.

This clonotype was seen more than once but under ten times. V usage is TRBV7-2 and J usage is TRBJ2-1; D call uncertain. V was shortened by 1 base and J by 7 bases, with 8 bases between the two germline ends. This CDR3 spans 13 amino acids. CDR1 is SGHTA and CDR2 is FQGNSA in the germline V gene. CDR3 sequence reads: CASSLVVRNEQFF. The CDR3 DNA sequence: TGTGCCAGCAGCTTAGTTGTCCGGAATGAGCAGTTCTTC.

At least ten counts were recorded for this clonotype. The CDR3 loop reads CASSLRQLNTEAFF. In DNA form, the CDR3 reads TGTGCCAGCAGTTTGAGGCAGCTGAACACTGAAGCTTTCTTT. This rearrangement joins TRBV12-3 or TRBV12-4 to TRBJ1-1; D gene uncertain. The V end lost 3 bases, the J end lost 0 bases, and 8 bases lay between the germline ends. The CDR3 extends over 14 amino acids.

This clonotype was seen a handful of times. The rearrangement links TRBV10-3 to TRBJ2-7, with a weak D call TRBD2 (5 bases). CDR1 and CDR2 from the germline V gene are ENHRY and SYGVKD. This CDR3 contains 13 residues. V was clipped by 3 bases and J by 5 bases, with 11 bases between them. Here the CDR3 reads CAISETRYNEQYF. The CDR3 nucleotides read TGTGCCATCAGTGAAACTAGGTATAACGAGCAGTACTTC.

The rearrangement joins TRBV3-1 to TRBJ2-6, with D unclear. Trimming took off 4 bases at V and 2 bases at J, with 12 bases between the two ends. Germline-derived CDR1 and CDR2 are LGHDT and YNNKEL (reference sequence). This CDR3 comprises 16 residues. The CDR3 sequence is CASSPMVSAGANVLTF. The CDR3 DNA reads TGTGCCAGCAGCCCTATGGTCAGTGCTGGGGCCAACGTCCTGACTTTC.

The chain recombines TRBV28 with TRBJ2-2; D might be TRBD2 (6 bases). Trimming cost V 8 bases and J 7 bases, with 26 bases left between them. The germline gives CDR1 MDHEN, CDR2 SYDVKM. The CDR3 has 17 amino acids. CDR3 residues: CASLGGPGTPRGGELFF. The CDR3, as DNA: TGTGCCAGCCTGGGTGGCCCTGGGACTCCCCGGGGCGGGGAGCTGTTTTTT.

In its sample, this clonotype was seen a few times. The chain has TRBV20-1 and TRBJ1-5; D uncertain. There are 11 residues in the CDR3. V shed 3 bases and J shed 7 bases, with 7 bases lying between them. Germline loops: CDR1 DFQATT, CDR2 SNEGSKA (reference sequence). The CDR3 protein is CSASTGQPQHF. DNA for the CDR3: TGCAGTGCTAGTACTGGGCAGCCCCAGCATTTT.

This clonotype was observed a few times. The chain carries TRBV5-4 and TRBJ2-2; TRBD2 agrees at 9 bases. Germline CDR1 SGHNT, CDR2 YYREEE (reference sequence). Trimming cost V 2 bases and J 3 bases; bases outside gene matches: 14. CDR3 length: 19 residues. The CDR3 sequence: CASSLRVSGGPTDTGELFF. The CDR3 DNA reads TGTGCCAGCAGCTTAAGGGTTAGCGGGGGCCCGACTGACACCGGGGAGCTGTTTTTT. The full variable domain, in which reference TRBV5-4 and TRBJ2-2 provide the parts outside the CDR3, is ETGVTQSPTHLIKTRGQQVTLRCSSQSGHNTVSWYQQALGQGPQFIFQYYREEENGRGNFPPRFSGLQFPNYSSELNVNALELDDSALYLCASSLRVSGGPTDTGELFFGEGSRLTVL.

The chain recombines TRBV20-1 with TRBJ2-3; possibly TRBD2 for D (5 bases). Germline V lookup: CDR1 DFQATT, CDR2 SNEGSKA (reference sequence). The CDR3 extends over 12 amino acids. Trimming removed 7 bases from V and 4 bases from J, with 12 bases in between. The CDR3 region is CSGWGDADTQYF. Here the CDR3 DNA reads TGCAGTGGTTGGGGAGACGCAGATACGCAGTATTTT.

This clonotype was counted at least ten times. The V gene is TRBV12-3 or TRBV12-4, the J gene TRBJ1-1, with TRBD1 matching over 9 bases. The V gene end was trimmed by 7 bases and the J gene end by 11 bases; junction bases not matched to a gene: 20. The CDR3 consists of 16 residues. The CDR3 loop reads CASNLGQGEPQTWAFF. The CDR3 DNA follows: TGTGCCAGCAATCTGGGACAGGGCGAGCCCCAAACGTGGGCTTTCTTT.

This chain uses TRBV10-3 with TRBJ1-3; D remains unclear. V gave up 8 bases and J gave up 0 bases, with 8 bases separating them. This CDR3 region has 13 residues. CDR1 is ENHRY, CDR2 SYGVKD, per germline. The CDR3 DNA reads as TGTGCCATCCGGGAAAGCTCTGGAAACACCATATATTTT. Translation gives CAIRESSGNTIYF.

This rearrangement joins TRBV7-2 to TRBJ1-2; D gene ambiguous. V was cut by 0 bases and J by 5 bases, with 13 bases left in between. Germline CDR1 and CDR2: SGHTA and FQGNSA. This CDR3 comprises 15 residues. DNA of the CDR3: TGTGCCAGCAGCTTAGCGTTGGGCAGGCAGTATGGCTACACCTTC. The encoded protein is CASSLALGRQYGYTF.

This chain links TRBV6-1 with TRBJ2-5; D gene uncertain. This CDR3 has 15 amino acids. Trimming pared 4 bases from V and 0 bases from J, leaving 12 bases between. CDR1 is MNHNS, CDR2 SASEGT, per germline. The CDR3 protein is CASSVSLAHQETQYF. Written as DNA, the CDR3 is TGTGCCAGCAGTGTTTCATTGGCCCACCAAGAGACCCAGTACTTC.

Here the CDR3 DNA reads TGCGCCAGCAGCTCGAGAAGCTCTGGAAACACCATATATTTT. Translating gives CASSSRSSGNTIYF. This rearrangement joins TRBV5-1 to TRBJ1-3; no reliable D call. In germline, CDR1 is SGHRS, CDR2 YFSETQ. V was shortened by 3 bases and J by 0 bases, with 7 bases between the two germline ends. CDR3 size: 14 residues.

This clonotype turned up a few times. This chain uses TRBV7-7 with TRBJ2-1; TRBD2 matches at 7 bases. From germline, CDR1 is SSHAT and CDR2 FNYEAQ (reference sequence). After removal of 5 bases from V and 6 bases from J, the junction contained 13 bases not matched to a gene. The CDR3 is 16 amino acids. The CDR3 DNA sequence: TGTGCCAGCAGCGCCGCCGGACTAGTCGGGACCAATGAGCAGTTCTTC. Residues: CASSAAGLVGTNEQFF.

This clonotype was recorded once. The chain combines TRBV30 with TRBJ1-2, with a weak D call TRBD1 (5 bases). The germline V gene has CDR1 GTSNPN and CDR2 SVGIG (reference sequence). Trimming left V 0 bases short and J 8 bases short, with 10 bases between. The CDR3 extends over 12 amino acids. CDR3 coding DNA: TGTGCCTGGAGTGTAGGGGTACAAGGCTACACCTTC. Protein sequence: CAWSVGVQGYTF.

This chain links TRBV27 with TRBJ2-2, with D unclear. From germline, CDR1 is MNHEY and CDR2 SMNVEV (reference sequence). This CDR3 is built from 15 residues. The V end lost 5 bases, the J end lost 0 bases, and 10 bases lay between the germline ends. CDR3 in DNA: TGTGCCAGCAGTCTAAGAGGAACGAACACCGGGGAGCTGTTTTTT. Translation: CASSLRGTNTGELFF.